The 5 T cell receptor beta chains below come from one sample, sequenced in a study of shared clonotypes between healthy human individuals. Sequenced by immunoSEQ multiplex PCR; TCRdb stores in-frame clones only, minus some. The data contain approximately 460,000 clones, 77% of them singletons. Source material: PBMCs. The source is a woman between 40 and 55 years old in good health. Some clones in this sample may be carry-over from other donors' samples.

CDR3 protein: CASSPLGTNEKLFF. In nucleotides, the CDR3 is TGTGCCAGCTCCCCTCTAGGTACTAATGAAAAACTGTTTTTT. This chain connects TRBV18 to TRBJ1-4, with D unresolved. Trimming removed 6 bases from V and 2 bases from J, with 10 bases in between. The CDR3 extends over 14 amino acids. Germline CDR1 reads KGHSH; CDR2 reads LQKENI. The full variable domain, rest sourced from reference TRBV18 and TRBJ1-4, is NAGVMQNPRHLVRRRGQEARLRCSPMKGHSHVYWYRQLPEEGLKFMVYLQKENIIDESGMPKERFSAEFPKEGPSILRIQQVVRGDSAAYFCASSPLGTNEKLFFGSGTQLSVL.

V is TRBV19 and J is TRBJ2-7; D may be TRBD2 (7 bases). V gave up 5 bases and J gave up 4 bases, with 21 bases separating them. There are 16 residues in the CDR3. Germline V gene lookup returns CDR1 LNHDA and CDR2 SQIVND (reference sequence). The CDR3 nucleotides are TGTGCCAGTAGTTCCCACTGGGGGGGGCCAAGATACGAGCAGTACTTC. Translated, it gives CASSSHWGGPRYEQYF.

In regard to this clone: A far larger clone is one base from this, pointing to a likely read error. The CDR3 region is CAGSPKRDWITDTQYF. In nucleotides, the CDR3 is TGCGCCGGCAGCCCCAAACGGGACTGGATCACAGATACGCAGTATTTT. The chain recombines TRBV5-1 with TRBJ2-3; perhaps TRBD2 as D (6 bases). The CDR3 is made up of 16 amino acids. Germline CDR1 reads SGHRS; CDR2 reads YFSETQ.

This clone was counted a single time. The rearrangement links TRBV19 to TRBJ2-7; possible D gene TRBD1, 6 bases. This CDR3 comprises 13 residues. Per germline, CDR1 LNHDA and CDR2 SQIVND (reference sequence). The V end was cut by 3 bases, the J end by 6 bases, with 12 bases between. The CDR3 protein is CASSIQGIGEQYF. The CDR3 DNA reads as TGTGCCAGTAGTATTCAGGGGATCGGCGAGCAGTACTTC.

J is TRBJ2-7 and V is TRBV6-4, with D unresolved. The CDR3 spans 16 residues. Trimming stripped 3 bases from V and 2 bases from J, with 17 bases between. Germline-derived CDR1 and CDR2 are MRHNA and SNTAGT. The CDR3 loop is CASSEAPGSPTYEQYF. The CDR3 DNA sequence: TGTGCCAGCAGTGAGGCCCCCGGGTCCCCAACCTACGAGCAGTACTTC.